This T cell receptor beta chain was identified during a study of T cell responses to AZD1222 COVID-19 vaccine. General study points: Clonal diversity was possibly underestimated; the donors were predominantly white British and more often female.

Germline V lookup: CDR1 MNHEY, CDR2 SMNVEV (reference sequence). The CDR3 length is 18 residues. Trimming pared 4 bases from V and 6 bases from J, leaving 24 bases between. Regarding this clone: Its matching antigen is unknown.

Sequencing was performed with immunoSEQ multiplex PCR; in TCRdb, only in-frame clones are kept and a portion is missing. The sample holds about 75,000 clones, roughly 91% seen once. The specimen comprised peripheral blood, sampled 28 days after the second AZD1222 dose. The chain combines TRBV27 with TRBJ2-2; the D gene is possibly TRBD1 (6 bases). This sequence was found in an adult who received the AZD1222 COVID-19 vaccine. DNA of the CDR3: TGTGCCAGCAGTTCGACGCGCCGTTACATCACAGGGTCCGGGGAGCTGTTTTTT. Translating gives CASSSTRRYITGSGELFF.